These 10 T cell receptor beta chains were all obtained from the same sample, sequenced in a study of cytomegalovirus exposure and HLA in healthy donors. Both 60 Vbeta primers and 13 Jbeta primers went into the PCR. Only in-frame clones appear in the TCRdb table, and some are missing; sequencing was by immunoSEQ multiplex PCR. The data show around 100,000 clones, roughly 70% seen once. Input material: PBMCs. These receptors originate from a middle-aged man in good health and CMV-seropositive.

The V gene is TRBV28, the J gene TRBJ2-2, with D possibly TRBD1 on 5 matching bases. V lost 7 bases, J lost 1 base, and 10 bases lay in between. This CDR3 is built from 14 residues. Germline CDR1 MDHEN, CDR2 SYDVKM. This CDR3 is CASTEGVNTGELFF. DNA for the CDR3: TGTGCCAGCACCGAAGGGGTGAACACCGGGGAGCTGTTTTTT.

This clone was seen a few times. The chain is built from TRBV29-1 and TRBJ2-7, with 11 bases aligning to TRBD1. Germline V gives CDR1 SQVTM, CDR2 ANQGSEA. This CDR3 region has 14 residues. The V gene end was trimmed by 3 bases and the J gene end by 4 bases; junction bases not matched to a gene: 5. Here the CDR3 reads CSVEEGQGAYEQYF. The DNA for the CDR3 is TGCAGCGTTGAGGAAGGACAGGGGGCATACGAGCAGTACTTC.

The chain joins TRBV4-1 to TRBJ2-2; D gene unclear. The V gene lost 3 bases and the J gene lost 5 bases, with 16 bases spanning the gap. CDR1 and CDR2 (germline): MGHRA, YSYEKL. The CDR3 loop spans 16 amino acids. The DNA of the CDR3 is TGCGCCAGCAGCCACCCTAAGACCTCGGGTACCGGGGAGCTGTTTTTT. This gives the protein CASSHPKTSGTGELFF.

The V gene is TRBV19, the J gene TRBJ1-5; D is possibly TRBD1 (6 bases). Trimming removed 5 bases at V and 4 bases at J, with 12 bases between. CDR1 LNHDA and CDR2 SQIVND come from the germline V gene (reference sequence). CDR3 length equals 14 residues. Here the CDR3 DNA reads TGTGCCAGTAGTTACCGGGACACTAATCAGCCCCAGCATTTT. Encoded protein: CASSYRDTNQPQHF.

V and J are TRBV9 and TRBJ2-7; 11 nucleotides align to TRBD2. The CDR3 extends over 16 amino acids. Germline V gives CDR1 SGDLS, CDR2 YYNGEE. The ends lost 4 bases at V and 1 base at J; junction bases unmatched: 7. CDR3 region: CASSRKLAGASYEQYF. In DNA, the CDR3 is TGTGCCAGCAGCCGCAAACTAGCGGGAGCATCCTACGAGCAGTACTTC.

The chain recombines TRBV13 with TRBJ2-1; 8 bases are shared with TRBD2. The CDR3 extends over 15 amino acids. The germline V gene has CDR1 PRHDT and CDR2 FYEKMQ (reference sequence). After removal of 5 bases from V and 9 bases from J, the junction contained 12 bases not matched to a gene. The CDR3 region is CASSLLAGRLVEQFF. The DNA for the CDR3 is TGTGCCAGCAGCCTCCTAGCGGGTCGTTTGGTTGAGCAGTTCTTC.

The chain carries TRBV5-6 and TRBJ1-1; 7 nucleotides match TRBD1. Germline values: CDR1 SGHDT, CDR2 YYEEEE. This CDR3 is built from 14 residues. Trimming took 5 bases from V and 2 from J; bases not matched to a gene: 6. The CDR3: CASRVTGYNTEAFF. CDR3 bases: TGTGCCAGCAGGGTGACAGGGTATAACACTGAAGCTTTCTTT.

The chain links TRBV7-2 to TRBJ2-7, with 8 nucleotides matching TRBD1. Germline-derived CDR1 and CDR2 are SGHTA and FQGNSA. The CDR3 length is 14 residues. The V and J ends lost 5 bases and 2 bases, in that order; junction bases with no gene match: 5. The chain's CDR3 is CASSVDRGPYEQYF. The CDR3 DNA follows: TGTGCCAGCAGCGTAGACAGGGGCCCCTACGAGCAGTACTTC.

The rearrangement joins TRBV6-5 to TRBJ2-7, with 9 bases matching TRBD1. The CDR3 is 13 amino acids. Germline CDR1 and CDR2: MNHEY and SVGAGI. V lost 10 bases and J lost 2; bases outside the gene matches: 6. In DNA form, the CDR3 reads TGTGCCACCTGGGACAGGGAAACCTACGAGCAGTACTTC. It is translated as CATWDRETYEQYF.

The V and J genes are TRBV4-1 and TRBJ2-7; D is possibly TRBD2 (5 bases). Germline-derived CDR1 and CDR2 are MGHRA and YSYEKL. V shed 3 bases and J shed 1 base, with 16 bases lying between them. The length of the CDR3 is 16 residues. CDR3 amino acids: CASSQKIGGGSYEQYF. CDR3 bases: TGCGCCAGCAGCCAGAAGATAGGTGGAGGATCCTACGAGCAGTACTTC.